The 28 T cell receptor beta chains listed next were all sequenced from one sample in a study of T cell responses to AZD1222 COVID-19 vaccine. Produced via immunoSEQ multiplex PCR; TCRdb's table is partial and in-frame only. The table shows approximately 110,000 clones, with around 89% occurring only once. This sample comprised peripheral blood, obtained on day 0 of AZD1222 vaccination. The receptor source for this set is an adult in good health.

The J gene is TRBJ1-4, the V gene TRBV3-1 (or the pseudogene TRBV3-2); D is undetermined. This CDR3 has 14 amino acids. The germline gives CDR1 LGHDT, CDR2 YNNKEL (reference sequence). V gave up 3 bases and J gave up 7 bases, with 12 bases separating them. The CDR3 sequence: CASSHRLSGEKLFF. In DNA form, the CDR3 reads TGTGCCAGCAGCCACAGGTTGTCGGGTGAAAAACTGTTTTTT.

The chain has TRBV7-8 and TRBJ1-5; no reliable D call. This CDR3 has 17 amino acids. V shed 2 bases and J shed 0 bases, with 14 bases lying between them. CDR1 is SGHVS and CDR2 is FQNEAQ in the germline V gene. CDR3 in amino acids: CASSLSSGDYSNQPQHF. CDR3 in DNA: TGTGCCAGCAGCTTAAGTTCAGGAGACTATAGCAATCAGCCCCAGCATTTT.

The rearrangement links TRBV2 to TRBJ1-3, with a weak D call TRBD1 (5 bases). The length of the CDR3 is 13 residues. V was trimmed by 11 bases and J by 7 bases, leaving 18 bases between them. Germline-derived CDR1 and CDR2 are SNHLY and FYNNEI. The CDR3 DNA reads TGTGCCGGCCTTTCCGGGGCGAGGAACACCATATATTTT. Protein sequence: CAGLSGARNTIYF.

The J gene is TRBJ1-5, the V gene TRBV19; D ambiguous. The CDR3 is made up of 14 amino acids. V was trimmed by 5 bases and J by 3 bases, leaving 11 bases between them. Germline CDR1 is LNHDA and CDR2 is SQIVND (reference sequence). CDR3 sequence (DNA): TGTGCCAGTAGTGTGTCGGCCGACAATCAGCCCCAGCATTTT. Translated: CASSVSADNQPQHF.

The rearrangement uses TRBV7-2 and TRBJ1-2, with D tentatively TRBD1 (6 bases). The CDR3 is 14 amino acids. Germline V gene data show CDR1 as SGHTA and CDR2 as FQGNSA. V was clipped by 5 bases and J by 5 bases, with 15 bases between them. In nucleotides, the CDR3 is TGTGCCAGCAGCCCAGGGTCGGGGGCGTATGGCTACACCTTC. It translates to CASSPGSGAYGYTF. The whole variable domain, filled in from reference TRBV7-2 and TRBJ1-2, reads GAGVSQSPSNKVTEKGKDVELRCDPISGHTALYWYRQSLGQGLEFLIYFQGNSAPDKSGLPSDRFSAERTGGSVSTLTIQRTQQEDSAVYLCASSPGSGAYGYTFGSGTRLTVV.

The chain is built from TRBV27 and TRBJ2-2, with D uncertain. Germline CDR1 and CDR2: MNHEY and SMNVEV (reference sequence). The CDR3 contains 14 residues. V gave up 1 base and J gave up 6 bases, with 9 bases separating them. The CDR3, as DNA: TGTGCCAGCAGTTTATTTTCCGGCCCCGGGGAGCTGTTTTTT. Translated: CASSLFSGPGELFF.

The chain is built from TRBV5-1 and TRBJ2-5, with 12 bases aligning to TRBD2. V lost 6 bases, J lost 2 bases, and 2 bases stayed unmatched. CDR3 length: 14 amino acids. Germline loops: CDR1 SGHRS, CDR2 YFSETQ. The chain's CDR3 is CASMTSGGQETQYF. The DNA for the CDR3 is TGCGCCAGCATGACTAGCGGGGGACAAGAGACCCAGTACTTC.

The chain has TRBV7-8 and TRBJ2-7; TRBD2 agrees at 8 bases. J lost 5 bases, V lost 3 bases, and 12 bases had no gene match. Germline V CDR1 and CDR2: SGHVS, FQNEAQ. The CDR3 runs to 16 residues. Here the CDR3 reads CASSFRGGFLGDEQYF. The CDR3 DNA reads as TGTGCCAGCAGCTTTCGGGGGGGTTTCCTAGGGGACGAGCAGTACTTC. The variable domain in full, completed from reference TRBV7-8 and TRBJ2-7, reads GAGVSQSPRYKVAKRGQDVALRCDPISGHVSLFWYQQALGQGPEFLTYFQNEAQLDKSGLPSDRFFAERPEGSVSTLKIQRTQQEDSAVYLCASSFRGGFLGDEQYFGPGTRLTVT.

V is TRBV2 and J is TRBJ2-4; maybe TRBD2 (6 bases). CDR3 length: 14 amino acids. Per germline, CDR1 SNHLY and CDR2 FYNNEI. Trimming left V 4 bases short and J 6 bases short, with 13 bases between. This CDR3 reads CASSGGEAGNIQYF. In DNA, the CDR3 is TGTGCCAGCAGTGGCGGGGAGGCCGGAAACATTCAGTACTTC.

The chain employs TRBV21-1 and TRBJ1-4; the table names TRBD1, a call not compared with the DNA. TRBV21-1 is termed a pseudogene. This CDR3 spans 15 amino acids. In DNA, the CDR3 is TGTGCCAGCAGCCGATCCGGGACAGGGGGTGAAAAACTGTTTTTT. Its translation: CASSRSGTGGEKLFF.

The table lists this clone with a few counts. Other DNA sequences in this specimen translate into the identical CDR3. The CDR3 sequence is CASRRTGRNQPQHF. Written as DNA, the CDR3 is TGTGCCAGCAGGCGGACAGGTCGGAATCAGCCCCAGCATTTT. The V gene is TRBV6-5, the J gene TRBJ1-5; 7 bases are shared with TRBD1. The germline V gene encodes CDR1 MNHEY and CDR2 SVGAGI. After removal of 6 bases from V and 4 bases from J, the junction contained 6 bases not matched to a gene. The CDR3 has 14 amino acids.

The chain has TRBV6-4 and TRBJ2-1; perhaps TRBD2 as D (6 bases). Between the trimmed V and J ends, which lost 5 bases and 4 bases, there was a span of 12 bases. The CDR3 has 14 amino acids. Germline assignment: CDR1 MRHNA and CDR2 SNTAGT. CDR3 bases: TGTGCCAGCAGTCTTCGGGGGTCATACAATGAGCAGTTCTTC. Protein sequence: CASSLRGSYNEQFF.

This sequence joins TRBV7-2 and TRBJ1-5; D ambiguous. CDR3 length equals 16 residues. The germline V gene has CDR1 SGHTA and CDR2 FQGNSA. V gave up 1 base and J gave up 6 bases, with 16 bases separating them. The CDR3 loop is CASSLGRQELSQPQHF. CDR3 nucleotide sequence: TGTGCCAGCAGCTTAGGCCGTCAGGAACTCTCTCAGCCCCAGCATTTT.

V gene TRBV9 combines with J gene TRBJ2-3; D is unclear. There are 12 residues in the CDR3. CDR1 is SGDLS and CDR2 is YYNGEE in the germline V gene. Trimming stripped 0 bases from V and 8 bases from J, with 7 bases between. The CDR3 here is CASSVDAGTQYF. The CDR3 coding sequence is TGTGCCAGCAGCGTAGATGCCGGTACGCAGTATTTT.

The chain has TRBV6-2 or TRBV6-3 and TRBJ1-5; D unclear. The CDR3 has 15 residues. V was cut by 0 bases and J by 3 bases, with 9 bases left in between. CDR1 and CDR2 (germline): MNHEY, SVGEGT. CDR3 sequence: CASSYSIRTNQPQHF. In nucleotides, the CDR3 is TGTGCCAGCAGTTACTCGATCCGGACCAATCAGCCCCAGCATTTT.

This clone occurred once. The chain couples TRBV6-1 to TRBJ1-4; no clear D gene. The V end lost 2 bases, the J end lost 0 bases, and 19 bases lay between the germline ends. CDR1 is MNHNS, CDR2 SASEGT, per germline. There are 19 residues in the CDR3. In DNA, the CDR3 is TGTGCCAGCAGTGAAATTCAAAGAGGATATCAGGCAACTAATGAAAAACTGTTTTTT. Protein product: CASSEIQRGYQATNEKLFF.

J is TRBJ1-3 and V is TRBV5-1; the D gene is possibly TRBD1 (5 bases). The CDR3 has 15 amino acids. Trimming stripped 5 bases from V and 0 bases from J, with 12 bases between. The V gene's germline CDR1 is SGHRS and CDR2 YFSETQ. The chain's CDR3 is CASSLGPVSGNTIYF. Here the CDR3 DNA reads TGCGCCAGCAGTCTGGGGCCGGTCTCTGGAAACACCATATATTTT.

The chain is built from TRBV9 and TRBJ1-3; weak D call: TRBD1 (5 bases). The CDR3 is 16 amino acids. V was pared by 1 base and J by 4 bases, with 15 bases between. Germline V gene data show CDR1 as SGDLS and CDR2 as YYNGEE. CDR3 amino acids: CASSVSGTITGNTIYF. CDR3 DNA: TGTGCCAGCAGCGTATCCGGGACTATTACAGGAAACACCATATATTTT.

V and J are TRBV7-2 and TRBJ2-7, with D perhaps matching TRBD1 or TRBD2 (5 bases each). The CDR3 covers 17 residues. Germline CDR1 reads SGHTA; CDR2 reads FQGNSA. Trimming took off 5 bases at V and 2 bases at J, with 22 bases between the two ends. CDR3 nucleotide sequence: TGTGCCAGCAGCCCAACATATCCGGGGCCCGTCACCTACGAGCAGTACTTC. Protein: CASSPTYPGPVTYEQYF. Full variable domain (missing parts from reference TRBV7-2 and TRBJ2-7): GAGVSQSPSNKVTEKGKDVELRCDPISGHTALYWYRQSLGQGLEFLIYFQGNSAPDKSGLPSDRFSAERTGGSVSTLTIQRTQQEDSAVYLCASSPTYPGPVTYEQYFGPGTRLTVT.

The V and J genes are TRBV3-1 (or the pseudogene TRBV3-2) and TRBJ2-5; TRBD2 aligns across 9 bases. The CDR3 totals 15 residues. J was trimmed by 5 bases and V by 1 base; bases with no gene match: 5. Looked up from germline, CDR1 is LGHDT and CDR2 is YNNKEL (reference sequence). The CDR3 DNA follows: TGTGCCAGCAGCCAAGGGCGGGGGGGCCCCGAGACCCAGTACTTC. It codes for CASSQGRGGPETQYF.

The J gene is TRBJ2-1, the V gene TRBV3-1 (or the pseudogene TRBV3-2); 8 bases are shared with TRBD2. CDR1 and CDR2 (germline): LGHDT, YNNKEL (reference sequence). V lost 4 bases to trimming and J lost 0 bases; unmatched junction nucleotides: 8. The CDR3 consists of 17 residues. This CDR3 reads CASSLPGTRSSYNEQFF. The DNA for the CDR3 is TGTGCCAGCAGCCTACCCGGGACTAGGAGCTCCTACAATGAGCAGTTCTTC.

The chain carries TRBV7-2 and TRBJ1-6; D is possibly TRBD1 (6 bases). The CDR3 has 16 residues. V shed 4 bases and J shed 10 bases, with 20 bases lying between them. Per the germline V gene, CDR1 is SGHTA and CDR2 is FQGNSA. The CDR3 region has the DNA TGTGCCAGCAGCTCTCTAAATCAGGGGTTAGGCTCACCCCTCCACTTT. This encodes CASSSLNQGLGSPLHF.

The rearrangement links TRBV10-3 to TRBJ2-3; 12 positions match TRBD2. V was clipped by 4 bases and J by 7 bases; unmatched bases: 9. Germline loops: CDR1 ENHRY, CDR2 SYGVKD. The CDR3 totals 16 residues. The CDR3 spells CAISGASGGAGNTQYF. The CDR3 nucleotides read TGTGCCATCAGTGGGGCTAGCGGGGGGGCCGGGAATACGCAGTATTTT.

The gene calls are TRBV18 and TRBJ2-1, with D tentatively TRBD1 or TRBD2 (5 bases each). Germline V lookup: CDR1 KGHSH, CDR2 LQKENI. With 5 bases removed from V and 7 bases from J, the gap between germline ends came to 18 bases. The CDR3 is 15 residues long. CDR3: CASSFAGARGNEQFF. The CDR3 region has the DNA TGTGCCAGCTCATTCGCAGGTGCGAGGGGAAATGAGCAGTTCTTC.

The chain is built from TRBV6-2 or TRBV6-3 and TRBJ1-5; D unresolved. V gave up 2 bases and J gave up 1 base, with 9 bases separating them. The CDR3 loop spans 15 amino acids. Germline V gives CDR1 MNHEY, CDR2 SVGEGT. The CDR3 region is CASSYAGLSNQPQHF. DNA of the CDR3: TGTGCCAGCAGTTACGCCGGCCTCAGCAATCAGCCCCAGCATTTT.

This sequence joins TRBV4-3 and TRBJ2-7; D perhaps matches TRBD1 (5 bases). The germline CDR1 and CDR2 sequences are LGHNA and YSLEER. The CDR3 has 13 residues. Deletions cut 1 base from V and 2 bases from J, with 6 bases between. CDR3 in amino acids: CASSQGQPYEQYF. Here the CDR3 DNA reads TGCGCCAGCAGCCAAGGACAGCCCTACGAGCAGTACTTC.

The chain combines TRBV19 with TRBJ2-6; possibly TRBD2 for D (6 bases). V was cut by 6 bases and J by 0 bases, with 12 bases left in between. CDR1 and CDR2 from the germline V gene are LNHDA and SQIVND (reference sequence). The CDR3 loop spans 16 amino acids. The CDR3: CASRGTGVSGANVLTF. The CDR3 DNA reads TGTGCCAGTAGGGGGACGGGGGTCTCTGGGGCCAACGTCCTGACTTTC.

The rearrangement links TRBV6-2 or TRBV6-3 to TRBJ2-5, with 8 bases lining up with TRBD2. CDR3 length equals 15 residues. The V gene's germline CDR1 is MNHEY and CDR2 SVGEGT. J was trimmed by 2 bases and V by 4 bases; bases with no gene match: 6. As DNA, the CDR3 is TGTGCCAGCAGTTTGAGCGGGGGTTTTCAAGAGACCCAGTACTTC. Its translation: CASSLSGGFQETQYF.